This T cell receptor beta chain was sequenced in a study of blood T cell repertoires in COVID-19. Study in general: Whether acute or convalescent, the COVID-19 samples came from the United States, Italy and Spain. T cells, B-cell-depleted T cells, or PBMCs provided the cDNA or gDNA that served as material.

CDR3 length equals 13 residues. The V and J ends lost 9 bases and 3 bases, in that order; junction bases with no gene match: 7. Original data processing: Amplification with reference gene primers provided the estimates of nucleated cell counts. Assay used: immunoSEQ multiplex PCR; TCRdb lists only in-frame clones, some missing. The V and J calls and the clone size are those of that table, but D and trimming were determined from the DNA. The sample lists about 370,000 clones, 85% to 90% occurring once. The table lists this clone with a count of one. The sample comprised peripheral blood. V is TRBV12-3 or TRBV12-4 and J is TRBJ1-2, with 7 nucleotides matching TRBD1. The clonotype comes from a young man with active or convalescent COVID-19. The CDR3 region has the DNA TGTGCCAGTTTTACCGGGACAGACTATGGCTACACCTTC. Translation gives CASFTGTDYGYTF.